This T cell receptor beta chain originates from a study of blood T cells in healthy people across ages. General study results and limits: TCR beta diversity per million T cells fell roughly linearly with age.

With a J-beta primer mix and a sample-barcoded 5' primer, a second PCR ran roughly 7 to 11 cycles. In TCRdb, the 5' RACE reads were re-called with MiXCR into one record per CDR3 protein. The sample records about 690,000 distinct CDR3 sequences, around two fifths being singletons. This CDR3 is built from 18 residues. Remarks on this clonotype: Its antigen is still unknown. A much larger clone lies one base from this, so it may be a read error.

This receptor was obtained from a man aged 80 or over in good health. Sequencing was done on a sample of blood. V and J are TRBV21-1 and TRBJ2-7; the table assigns TRBD2, which was not confirmed against the DNA. TRBV21-1 is deemed a pseudogene. CDR3 protein: CTSSKNTPRDTGAGEQYF. The CDR3 bases are TGTACCAGCAGCAAAAACACCCCAAGGGATACGGGAGCGGGCGAGCAGTACTTC.